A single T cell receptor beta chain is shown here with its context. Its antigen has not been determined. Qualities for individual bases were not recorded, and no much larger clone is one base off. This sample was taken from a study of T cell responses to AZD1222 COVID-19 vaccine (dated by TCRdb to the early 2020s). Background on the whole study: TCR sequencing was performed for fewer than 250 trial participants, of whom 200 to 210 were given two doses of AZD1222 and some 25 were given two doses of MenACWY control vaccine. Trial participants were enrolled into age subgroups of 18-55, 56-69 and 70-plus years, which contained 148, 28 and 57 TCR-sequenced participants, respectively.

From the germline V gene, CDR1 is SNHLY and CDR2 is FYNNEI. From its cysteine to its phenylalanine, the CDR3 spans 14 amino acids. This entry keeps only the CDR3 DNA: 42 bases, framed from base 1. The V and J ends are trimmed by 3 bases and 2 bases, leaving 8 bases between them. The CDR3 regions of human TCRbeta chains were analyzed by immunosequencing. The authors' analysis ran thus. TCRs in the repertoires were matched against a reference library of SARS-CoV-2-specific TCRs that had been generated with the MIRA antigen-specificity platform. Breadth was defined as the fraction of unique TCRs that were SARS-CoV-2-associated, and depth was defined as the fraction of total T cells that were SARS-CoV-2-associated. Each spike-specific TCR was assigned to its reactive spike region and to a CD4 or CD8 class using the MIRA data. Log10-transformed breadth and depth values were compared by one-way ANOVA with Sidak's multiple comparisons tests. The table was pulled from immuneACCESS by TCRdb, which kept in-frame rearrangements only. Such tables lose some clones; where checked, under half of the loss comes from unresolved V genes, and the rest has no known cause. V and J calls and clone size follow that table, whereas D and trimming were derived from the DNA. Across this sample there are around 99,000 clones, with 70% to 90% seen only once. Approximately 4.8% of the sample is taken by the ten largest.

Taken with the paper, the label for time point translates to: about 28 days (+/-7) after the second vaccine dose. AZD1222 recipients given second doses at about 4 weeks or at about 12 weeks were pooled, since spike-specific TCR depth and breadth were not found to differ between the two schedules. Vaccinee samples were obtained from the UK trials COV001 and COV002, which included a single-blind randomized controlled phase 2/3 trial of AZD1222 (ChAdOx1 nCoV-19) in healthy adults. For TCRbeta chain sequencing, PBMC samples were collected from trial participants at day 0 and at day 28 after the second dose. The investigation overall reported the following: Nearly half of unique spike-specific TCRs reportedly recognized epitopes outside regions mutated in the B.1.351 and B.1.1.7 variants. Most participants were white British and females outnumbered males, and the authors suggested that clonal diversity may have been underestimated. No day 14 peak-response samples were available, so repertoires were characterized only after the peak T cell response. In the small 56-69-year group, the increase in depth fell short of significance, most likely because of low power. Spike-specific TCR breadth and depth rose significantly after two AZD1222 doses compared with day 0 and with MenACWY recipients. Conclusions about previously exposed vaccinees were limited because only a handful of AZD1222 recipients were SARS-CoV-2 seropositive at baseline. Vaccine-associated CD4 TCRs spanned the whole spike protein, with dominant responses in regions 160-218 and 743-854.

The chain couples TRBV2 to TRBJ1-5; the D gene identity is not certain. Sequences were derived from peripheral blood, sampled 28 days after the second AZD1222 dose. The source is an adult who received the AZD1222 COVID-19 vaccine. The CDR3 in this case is CASSEDLGNQPQHF. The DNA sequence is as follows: TGTGCCAGCAGTGAGGACCTCGGCAATCAGCCCCAGCATTTT. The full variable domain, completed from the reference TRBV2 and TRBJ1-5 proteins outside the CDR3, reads EPEVTQTPSHQVTQMGQEVILRCVPISNHLYFYWYRQILGQKVEFLVSFYNNEISEKSEIFDDQFSVERPDGSNFTLKIRSTKLEDSAMYFCASSEDLGNQPQHFGDGTRLSIL.